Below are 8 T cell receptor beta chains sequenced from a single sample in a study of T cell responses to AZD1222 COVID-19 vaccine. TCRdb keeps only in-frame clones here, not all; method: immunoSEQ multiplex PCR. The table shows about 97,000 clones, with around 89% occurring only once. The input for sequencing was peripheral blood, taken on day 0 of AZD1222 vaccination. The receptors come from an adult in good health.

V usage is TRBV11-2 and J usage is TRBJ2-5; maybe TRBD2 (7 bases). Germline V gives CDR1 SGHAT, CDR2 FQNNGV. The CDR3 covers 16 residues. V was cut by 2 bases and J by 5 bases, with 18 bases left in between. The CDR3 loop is CASSLILGGAGETQYF. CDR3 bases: TGTGCCAGCAGCTTAATCCTAGGGGGGGCTGGGGAGACCCAGTACTTC.

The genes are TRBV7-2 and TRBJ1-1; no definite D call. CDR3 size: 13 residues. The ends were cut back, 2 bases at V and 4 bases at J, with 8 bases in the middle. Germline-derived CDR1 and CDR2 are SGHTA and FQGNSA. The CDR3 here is CASSLSSSTEAFF. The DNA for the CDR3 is TGTGCCAGCAGCTTATCCTCAAGCACTGAAGCTTTCTTT.

The CDR3 loop is CASSPGTDLRETQYF. The CDR3 coding sequence is TGTGCCAGCAGTCCAGGGACGGACCTACGCGAGACCCAGTACTTC. V gene TRBV6-5 combines with J gene TRBJ2-5; D may match TRBD1 or TRBD2 (5 bases each). CDR3 size: 15 residues. Trimming removed 5 bases from V and 5 bases from J, with 18 bases in between. Germline V lookup: CDR1 MNHEY, CDR2 SVGAGI.

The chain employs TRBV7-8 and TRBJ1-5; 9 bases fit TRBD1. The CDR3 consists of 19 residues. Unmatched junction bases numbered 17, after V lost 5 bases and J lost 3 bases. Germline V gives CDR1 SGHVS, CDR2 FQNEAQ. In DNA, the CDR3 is TGTGCCAGCAGCCCGCGACAGGGGGATATCTGGCCCCCCAATCAGCCCCAGCATTTT. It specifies CASSPRQGDIWPPNQPQHF. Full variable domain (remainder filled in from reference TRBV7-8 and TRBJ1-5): GAGVSQSPRYKVAKRGQDVALRCDPISGHVSLFWYQQALGQGPEFLTYFQNEAQLDKSGLPSDRFFAERPEGSVSTLKIQRTQQEDSAVYLCASSPRQGDIWPPNQPQHFGDGTRLSIL.

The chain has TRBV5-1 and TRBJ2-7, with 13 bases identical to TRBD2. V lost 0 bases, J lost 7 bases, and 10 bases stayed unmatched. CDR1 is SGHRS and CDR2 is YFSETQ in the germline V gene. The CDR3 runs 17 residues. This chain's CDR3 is CASSLALTSGRGWEQYF. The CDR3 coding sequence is TGCGCCAGCAGCTTGGCCCTAACTAGCGGGAGGGGCTGGGAGCAGTACTTC.

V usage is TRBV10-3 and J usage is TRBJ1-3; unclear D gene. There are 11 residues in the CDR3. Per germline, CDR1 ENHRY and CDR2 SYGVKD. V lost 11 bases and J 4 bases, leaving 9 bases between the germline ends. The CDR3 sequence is CAASEGNTIYF. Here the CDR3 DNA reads TGTGCCGCCTCAGAAGGAAACACCATATATTTT.

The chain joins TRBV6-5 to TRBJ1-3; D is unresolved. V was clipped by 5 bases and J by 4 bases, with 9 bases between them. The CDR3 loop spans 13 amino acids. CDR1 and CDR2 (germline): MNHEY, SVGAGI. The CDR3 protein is CASSTPVGNTIYF. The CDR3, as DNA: TGTGCCAGCAGTACACCAGTAGGAAACACCATATATTTT.

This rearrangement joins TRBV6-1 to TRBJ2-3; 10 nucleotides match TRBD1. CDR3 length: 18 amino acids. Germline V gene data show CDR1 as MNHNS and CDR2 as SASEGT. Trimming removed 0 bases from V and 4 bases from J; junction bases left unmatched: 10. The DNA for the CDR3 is TGTGCCAGCAGTGAAGCCCTATTGGGACAGGGGACCGCAGATACGCAGTATTTT. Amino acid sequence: CASSEALLGQGTADTQYF.